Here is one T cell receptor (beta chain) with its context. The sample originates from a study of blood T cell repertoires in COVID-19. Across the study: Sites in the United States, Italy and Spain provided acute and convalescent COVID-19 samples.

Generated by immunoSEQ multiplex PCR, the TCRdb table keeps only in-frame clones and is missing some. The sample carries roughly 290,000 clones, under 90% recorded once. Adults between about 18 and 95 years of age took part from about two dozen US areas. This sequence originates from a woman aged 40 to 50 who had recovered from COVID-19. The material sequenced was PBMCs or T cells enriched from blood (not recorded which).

Here the CDR3 reads CSVGDRMGTEAFF. CDR3 nucleotides: TGCAGCGTTGGGGACAGGATGGGCACTGAAGCTTTCTTT. The rearrangement uses TRBV29-1 and TRBJ1-1; TRBD1 agrees at 8 bases. The V gene's germline CDR1 is SQVTM and CDR2 ANQGSEA. Unmatched junction bases numbered 5, after V lost 4 bases and J lost 4 bases. The CDR3 extends over 13 amino acids.